A single sample is the source of the 3 T cell receptor beta chains below, sequenced in a study of blood T cell repertoires in COVID-19. Sequencing used immunoSEQ multiplex PCR; TCRdb keeps in-frame clones, though not all of them. In the table there are around 120,000 clones, about 87% of which are singletons. Sequences were obtained from peripheral blood. These receptors originate from a woman between 65 and 79 years old with acute or convalescent COVID-19.

The rearrangement uses TRBV14 and TRBJ1-6, with TRBD1 as a possible D gene (6 bases). The V end was cut by 4 bases, the J end by 4 bases, with 20 bases between. Germline CDR1 is SGHDN and CDR2 is FVKESK. The CDR3 sequence is 18 residues long. The CDR3 here is CASSPGPGQGWYNSPLHF. CDR3 DNA: TGTGCCAGCAGCCCCGGTCCCGGGCAGGGGTGGTATAATTCACCCCTCCACTTT.

This clone was seen more than once but under ten times. This rearrangement joins TRBV4-1 to TRBJ2-3, with D perhaps matching TRBD2 (5 bases). This CDR3 comprises 16 residues. From germline, CDR1 is MGHRA and CDR2 YSYEKL. The V gene lost 2 bases and the J gene lost 6 bases, with 18 bases spanning the gap. The CDR3 region is CASSQRPLRGQDTQYF. CDR3 DNA sequence: TGCGCCAGCAGCCAAAGACCCCTCCGGGGTCAGGATACGCAGTATTTT.

The CDR3 is CASYLGGRTYTGELFF. CDR3 in DNA: TGTGCCAGCTATCTCGGGGGGAGGACTTACACCGGGGAGCTGTTTTTT. The rearrangement uses TRBV28 and TRBJ2-2, with 7 nucleotides matching TRBD2. The CDR3 loop spans 16 amino acids. The V and J ends lost 8 bases and 3 bases, in that order; junction bases with no gene match: 12. Per the germline V gene, CDR1 is MDHEN and CDR2 is SYDVKM.